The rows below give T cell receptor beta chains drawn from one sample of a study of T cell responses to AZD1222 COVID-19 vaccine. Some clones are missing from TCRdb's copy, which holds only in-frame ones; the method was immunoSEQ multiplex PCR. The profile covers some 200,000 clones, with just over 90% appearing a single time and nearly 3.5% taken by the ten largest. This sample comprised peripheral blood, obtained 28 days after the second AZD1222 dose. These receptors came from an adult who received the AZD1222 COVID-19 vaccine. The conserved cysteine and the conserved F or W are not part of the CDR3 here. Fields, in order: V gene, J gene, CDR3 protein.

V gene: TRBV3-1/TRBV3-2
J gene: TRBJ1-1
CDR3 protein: ASSLSGQEGAF

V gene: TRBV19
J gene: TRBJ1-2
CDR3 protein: ASSISGLTRYYGYT

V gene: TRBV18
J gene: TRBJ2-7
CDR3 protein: ASSPASGSVYEQY

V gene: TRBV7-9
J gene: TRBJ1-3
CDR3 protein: ASRQKTGAGNTIY

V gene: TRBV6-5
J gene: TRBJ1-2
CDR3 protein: ASSLDRVSYT

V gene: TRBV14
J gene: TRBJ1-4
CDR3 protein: ASSRRTGREKLF

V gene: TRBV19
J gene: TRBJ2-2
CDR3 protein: ASSPTGQGAPGELF

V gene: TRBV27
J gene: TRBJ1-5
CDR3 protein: ASSSGGPNQPQH

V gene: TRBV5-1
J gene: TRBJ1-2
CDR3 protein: ASSLSGQGYGYT

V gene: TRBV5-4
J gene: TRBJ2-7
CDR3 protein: ASSLWRGAITNEQY

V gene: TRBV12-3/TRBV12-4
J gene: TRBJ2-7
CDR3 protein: ASSLGLGSTGY

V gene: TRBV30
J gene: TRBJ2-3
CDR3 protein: AWSVDDSHSPY

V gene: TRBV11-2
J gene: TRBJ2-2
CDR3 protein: ASSPDRTVGELF

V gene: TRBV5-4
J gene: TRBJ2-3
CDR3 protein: ASSTDWTSGRSADTQY

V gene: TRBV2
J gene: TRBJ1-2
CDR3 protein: ASSEFGDPNYGYT

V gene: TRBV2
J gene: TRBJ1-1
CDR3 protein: ASKGTGNMNTEAF

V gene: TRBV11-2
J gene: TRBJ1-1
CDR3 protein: ASRRQAGTEAF

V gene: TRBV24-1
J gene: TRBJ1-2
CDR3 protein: ATSRGPNYGYT

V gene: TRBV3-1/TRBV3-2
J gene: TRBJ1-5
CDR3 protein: ASSPRTGSNQPQH

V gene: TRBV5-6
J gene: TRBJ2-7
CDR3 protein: ASSPSGRVTVQY

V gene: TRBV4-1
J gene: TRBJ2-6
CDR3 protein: ASSQVGQGASGANVLT

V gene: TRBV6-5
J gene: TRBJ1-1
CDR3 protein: ASSFIDRWNTEAF

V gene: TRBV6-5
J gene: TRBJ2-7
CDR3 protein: ASSRKQGVNYEQY

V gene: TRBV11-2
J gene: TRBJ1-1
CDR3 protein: ASSLAGGPTEAF

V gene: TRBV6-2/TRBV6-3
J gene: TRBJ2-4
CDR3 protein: ASSYSTTIQY

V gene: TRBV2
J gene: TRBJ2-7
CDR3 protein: ASSRDRVFYEQY

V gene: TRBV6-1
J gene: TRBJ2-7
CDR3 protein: ASSELGEKGYEQY